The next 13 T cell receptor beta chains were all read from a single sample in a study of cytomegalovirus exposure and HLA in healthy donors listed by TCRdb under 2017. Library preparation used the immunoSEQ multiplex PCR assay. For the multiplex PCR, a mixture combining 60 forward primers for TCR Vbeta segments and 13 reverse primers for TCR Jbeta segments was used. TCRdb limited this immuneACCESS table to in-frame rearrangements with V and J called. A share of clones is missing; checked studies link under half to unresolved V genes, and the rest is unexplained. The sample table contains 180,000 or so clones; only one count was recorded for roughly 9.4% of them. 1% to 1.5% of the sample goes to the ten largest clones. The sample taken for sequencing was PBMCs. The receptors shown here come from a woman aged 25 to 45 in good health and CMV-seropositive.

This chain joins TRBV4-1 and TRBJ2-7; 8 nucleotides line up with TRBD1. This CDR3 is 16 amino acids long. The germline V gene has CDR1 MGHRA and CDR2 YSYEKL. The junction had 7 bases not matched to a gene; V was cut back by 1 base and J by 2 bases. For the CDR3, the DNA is TGCGCCAGCAGCCAAGGGATGGGGACAGGAGCCTACGAGCAGTACTTC. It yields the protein CASSQGMGTGAYEQYF.

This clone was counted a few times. The CDR3 bases are TGCGCCAGCAGCAACCTACAGGGACCGGGATACAATGAGCAGTTCTTC. Its translation: CASSNLQGPGYNEQFF. V gene TRBV5-1 combines with J gene TRBJ2-1; D perhaps matches TRBD1 (6 bases). The CDR3 is 16 amino acids. Germline V gene sequence: CDR1 SGHRS, CDR2 YFSETQ. V was cut by 4 bases and J by 4 bases, with 18 bases left in between.

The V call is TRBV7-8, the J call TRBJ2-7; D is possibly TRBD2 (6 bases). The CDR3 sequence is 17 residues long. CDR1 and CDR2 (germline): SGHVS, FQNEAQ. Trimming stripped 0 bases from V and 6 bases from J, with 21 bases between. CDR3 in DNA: TGTGCCAGCAGCTTAGCCCCCGGGACTTCCCCGCCCAGCGAGCAGTACTTC. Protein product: CASSLAPGTSPPSEQYF.

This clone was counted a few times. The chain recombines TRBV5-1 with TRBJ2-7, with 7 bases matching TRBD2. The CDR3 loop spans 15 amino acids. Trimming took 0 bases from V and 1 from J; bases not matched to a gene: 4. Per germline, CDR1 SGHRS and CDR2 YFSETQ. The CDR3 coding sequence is TGCGCCAGCAGCTTGGGGGGAGCGGGGTCCTACGAGCAGTACTTC. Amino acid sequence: CASSLGGAGSYEQYF.

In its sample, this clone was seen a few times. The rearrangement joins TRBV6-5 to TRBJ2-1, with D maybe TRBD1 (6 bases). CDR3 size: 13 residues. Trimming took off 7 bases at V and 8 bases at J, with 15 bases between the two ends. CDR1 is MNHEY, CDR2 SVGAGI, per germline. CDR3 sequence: CASTRTEGYEQFF. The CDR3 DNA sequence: TGTGCCAGCACCAGGACAGAGGGCTATGAGCAGTTCTTC.

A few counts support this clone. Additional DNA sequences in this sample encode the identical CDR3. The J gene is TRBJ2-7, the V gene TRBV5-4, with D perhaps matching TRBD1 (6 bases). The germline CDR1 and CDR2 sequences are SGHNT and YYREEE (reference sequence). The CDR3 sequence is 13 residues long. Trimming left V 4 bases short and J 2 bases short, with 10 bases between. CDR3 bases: TGTGCCAGCAGCCCCGGGACAACCTACGAGCAGTACTTC. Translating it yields CASSPGTTYEQYF.

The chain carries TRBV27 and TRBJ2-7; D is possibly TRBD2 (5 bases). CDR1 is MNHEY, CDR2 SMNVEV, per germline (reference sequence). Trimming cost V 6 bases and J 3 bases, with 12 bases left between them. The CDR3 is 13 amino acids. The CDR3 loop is CASSSSRIYEQYF. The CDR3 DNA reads TGTGCCAGCAGCTCTAGCAGAATCTACGAGCAGTACTTC.

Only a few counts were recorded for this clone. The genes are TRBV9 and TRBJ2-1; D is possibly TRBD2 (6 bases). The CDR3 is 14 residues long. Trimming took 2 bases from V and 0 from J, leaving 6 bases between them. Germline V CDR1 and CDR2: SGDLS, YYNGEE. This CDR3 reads CASSVGGSYNEQFF. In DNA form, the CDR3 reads TGTGCCAGCAGCGTCGGGGGCTCCTACAATGAGCAGTTCTTC. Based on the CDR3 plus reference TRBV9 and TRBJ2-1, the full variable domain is DSGVTQTPKHLITATGQRVTLRCSPRSGDLSVYWYQQSLDQGLQFLIQYYNGEERAKGNILERFSAQQFPDLHSELNLSSLELGDSALYFCASSVGGSYNEQFFGPGTRLTVL.

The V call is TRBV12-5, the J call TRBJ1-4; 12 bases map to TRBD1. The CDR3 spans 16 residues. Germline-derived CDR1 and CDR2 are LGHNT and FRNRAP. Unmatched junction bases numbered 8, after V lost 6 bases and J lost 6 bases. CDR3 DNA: TGTGCTAGTGGCCCTGGGACAGGGGGCCCAGATGAAAAACTGTTTTTT. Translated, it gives CASGPGTGGPDEKLFF.

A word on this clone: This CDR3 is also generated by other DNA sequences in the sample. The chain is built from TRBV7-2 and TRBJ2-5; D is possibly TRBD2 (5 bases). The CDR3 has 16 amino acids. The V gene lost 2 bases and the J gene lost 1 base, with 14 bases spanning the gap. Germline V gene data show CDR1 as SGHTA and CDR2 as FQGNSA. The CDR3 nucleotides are TGTGCCAGCAGCTTATCAGCGGCTACCAGCCAAGAGACCCAGTACTTC. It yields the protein CASSLSAATSQETQYF.

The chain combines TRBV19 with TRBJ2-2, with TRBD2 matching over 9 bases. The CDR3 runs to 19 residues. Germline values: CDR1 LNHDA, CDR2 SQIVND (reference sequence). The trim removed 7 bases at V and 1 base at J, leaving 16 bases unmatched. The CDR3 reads CASTSAPTSGGRNTGELFF. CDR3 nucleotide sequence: TGTGCCAGTACCTCAGCCCCGACTAGCGGAGGGCGGAACACCGGGGAGCTGTTTTTT.

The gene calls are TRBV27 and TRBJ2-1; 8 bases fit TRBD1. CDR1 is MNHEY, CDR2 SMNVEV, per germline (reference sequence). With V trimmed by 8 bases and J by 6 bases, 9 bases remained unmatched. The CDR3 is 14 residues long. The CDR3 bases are TGTGCCAGCCGCATCCCTACAGGGGGCAATGAGCAGTTCTTC. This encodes CASRIPTGGNEQFF.

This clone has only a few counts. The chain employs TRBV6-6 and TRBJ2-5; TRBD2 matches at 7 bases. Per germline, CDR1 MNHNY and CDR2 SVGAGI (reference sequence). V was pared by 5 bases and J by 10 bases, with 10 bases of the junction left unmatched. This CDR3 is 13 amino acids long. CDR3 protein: CASSNPREGNQYF. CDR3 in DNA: TGTGCCAGCAGTAACCCTAGGGAGGGGAACCAGTACTTC.